This section outlines one T cell receptor beta chain sequence together with its context. Its antigen is still unknown. The record originates from a study of CD8+ T cells in alopecia areata. Study observations and caveats: Tofacitinib significantly reduced both scalp clonality and expanded CD8+ clones among the top 100.

Germline CDR1 is MNHEY and CDR2 is SVGAGI. The J segment lost 2 bases and the V segment lost 5 bases, leaving 3 bases of the junction unmatched. This CDR3 spans 14 amino acids. RNA, once extracted, was reverse transcribed into cDNA for use as the sequencing template. The assay was immunoSEQ multiplex PCR, and TCRdb's table has in-frame clones only and misses some. The sample holds more than 90,000 clones; 55% to 70% are singletons and the top ten take around 15%. As for treatment: oral pan-JAK inhibitor, 5-10 mg twice daily. Individuals with alopecia areata gave both lesional scalp punch biopsies and peripheral blood for collection.

The clonotype comes from a human donor with alopecia areata. This rearrangement joins TRBV6-5 to TRBJ2-7, with TRBD1 identical over 10 bases. The source material was CD8+ T cells sorted from blood, sampled between weeks 55 and 70, from a patient treated with tofacitinib. CDR3 sequence (DNA): TGTGCCAGCAGTCCAGGACAGGGGGCCTACGAGCAGTACTTC. As protein: CASSPGQGAYEQYF.